One sample yielded the 23 T cell receptor beta chains listed below, sequenced in a study of beta chain features in type 1 diabetes. As every portion of the isolated RNA was reverse transcribed, the sequencing read expressed TCRB transcripts. Sequenced by immunoSEQ multiplex PCR; TCRdb stores in-frame clones only, minus some. This table holds just over 450,000 clones, 30% found once. What was sequenced was naive CD4+ T cells from blood. These receptors were collected from a man between 18 and 29 years old in good health.

The V call is TRBV6-1, the J call TRBJ2-3, with D perhaps given as TRBD1 or TRBD2 (5 bases each). CDR3 length: 13 residues. Looked up from germline, CDR1 is MNHNS and CDR2 is SASEGT. With 5 bases removed from V and 7 bases from J, the gap between germline ends came to 13 bases. The CDR3 DNA reads TGTGCCAGCAGTCTGCCCGGGACGAATACGCAGTATTTT. Its translation: CASSLPGTNTQYF.

The rearrangement links TRBV6-5 to TRBJ2-7, with a weak D call TRBD1 (6 bases). The V and J ends lost 8 bases and 5 bases respectively, with 10 bases between them. CDR3 length: 11 amino acids. CDR1 is MNHEY and CDR2 is SVGAGI in the germline V gene. CDR3 in DNA: TGTGCCAGCGGCAGGGGCCACGAGCAGTACTTC. Its translation: CASGRGHEQYF.

This clone was seen a handful of times. The V call is TRBV30, the J call TRBJ1-4, with unresolved D. This CDR3 comprises 13 residues. Trimming left V 3 bases short and J 3 bases short, with 8 bases between. In germline, CDR1 is GTSNPN, CDR2 SVGIG (reference sequence). CDR3 sequence reads: CAWRGSANEKLFF. The DNA for the CDR3 is TGTGCCTGGAGGGGGTCAGCTAATGAAAAACTGTTTTTT.

CDR3 in amino acids: CASRVQGAYEQYF. The CDR3 DNA reads TGTGCCAGCAGGGTACAGGGGGCTTACGAGCAGTACTTC. V usage is TRBV9 and J usage is TRBJ2-7; 9 bases agree with TRBD1. With 5 bases clipped from V and 4 bases from J, the junction kept 4 bases outside the gene matches. The V gene's germline CDR1 is SGDLS and CDR2 YYNGEE. The CDR3 has 13 amino acids.

This rearrangement joins TRBV7-2 to TRBJ2-1; TRBD2 agrees at 8 bases. This CDR3 has 16 residues. J gave up 7 bases and V 5 bases, and 13 bases lay outside the gene matches. The germline V gene has CDR1 SGHTA and CDR2 FQGNSA. CDR3 amino acids: CASSAVGGRSGNEQFF. As DNA, the CDR3 is TGTGCCAGCAGCGCCGTGGGCGGGAGGTCGGGTAATGAGCAGTTCTTC.

V gene TRBV19 combines with J gene TRBJ2-6; unclear D gene. The V and J ends lost 5 bases and 0 bases respectively, with 8 bases between them. The CDR3 runs 15 residues. Germline V CDR1 and CDR2: LNHDA, SQIVND (reference sequence). CDR3 loop: CASSLDGSGANVLTF. The CDR3 DNA sequence: TGTGCCAGTAGTCTCGACGGCTCTGGGGCCAACGTCCTGACTTTC.

This clone was picked up a small number of times. The rearrangement uses TRBV7-2 and TRBJ2-1, with 11 nucleotides matching TRBD2. CDR1 is SGHTA and CDR2 is FQGNSA in the germline V gene. Trimming cost V 5 bases and J 4 bases; bases outside gene matches: 4. This CDR3 comprises 15 residues. The CDR3 region has the DNA TGTGCCAGCAGCGAGGGACTAGCGGAATACAATGAGCAGTTCTTC. Protein sequence: CASSEGLAEYNEQFF.

This clone was recorded once. The rearrangement links TRBV18 to TRBJ1-5, with TRBD1 matching 7 bases. This CDR3 has 14 residues. Germline trimming cut 3 bases from V and 9 bases from J; bases unmatched to any gene: 8. The germline gives CDR1 KGHSH, CDR2 LQKENI. CDR3 protein: CASSPSLQGRPQHF. Written as DNA, the CDR3 is TGTGCCAGCTCACCTTCCCTACAGGGGAGGCCCCAGCATTTT.

The table lists this clone with a few counts. The gene calls are TRBV14 and TRBJ2-1; TRBD1 is a possible D gene (5 bases). The V gene lost 5 bases and the J gene lost 0 bases, with 8 bases spanning the gap. The CDR3 is made up of 14 amino acids. The V gene's germline CDR1 is SGHDN and CDR2 FVKESK. Here the CDR3 reads CASSLQDSYNEQFF. DNA for the CDR3: TGTGCCAGCAGCTTACAGGACTCCTACAATGAGCAGTTCTTC.

A few counts support this clone. J is TRBJ2-2 and V is TRBV6-5; 8 bases are a match to TRBD1. This CDR3 is built from 15 residues. In germline, CDR1 is MNHEY, CDR2 SVGAGI. V was clipped by 0 bases and J by 5 bases; unmatched bases: 2. The CDR3 loop is CASSYSQGATGELFF. The DNA for the CDR3 is TGTGCCAGCAGTTACTCGCAGGGGGCGACCGGGGAGCTGTTTTTT.

This chain connects TRBV28 to TRBJ2-2; 7 bases agree with TRBD2. The CDR3 spans 16 residues. V shed 6 bases, J shed 4 bases, and the junction held 11 bases outside the gene matches. CDR1 and CDR2 (germline): MDHEN, SYDVKM. CDR3 loop: CASSLRAGEGTGELFF. CDR3 sequence (DNA): TGTGCCAGCAGCCTTCGGGCGGGAGAGGGCACCGGGGAGCTGTTTTTT. Complete variable domain (other parts from reference TRBV28 and TRBJ2-2): DVKVTQSSRYLVKRTGEKVFLECVQDMDHENMFWYRQDPGLGLRLIYFSYDVKMKEKGDIPEGYSVSREKKERFSLILESASTNQTSMYLCASSLRAGEGTGELFFGEGSRLTVL.

V gene TRBV25-1 combines with J gene TRBJ2-1; TRBD2 agrees at 7 bases. This CDR3 region has 15 residues. Trimming cost V 3 bases and J 6 bases; bases outside gene matches: 8. Looked up from germline, CDR1 is MGHDK and CDR2 is SYGVNS. The CDR3: CASSESGRFPNEQFF. Written as DNA, the CDR3 is TGTGCCAGCAGTGAGTCCGGGAGGTTCCCCAATGAGCAGTTCTTC.

The chain combines TRBV15 with TRBJ2-3, with 9 bases fitting TRBD2. The CDR3 covers 18 residues. Trimming took 5 bases from V and 5 from J; bases not matched to a gene: 17. From germline, CDR1 is LNHNV and CDR2 YYDKDF (reference sequence). The CDR3 sequence: CATSPGRAGGLKGDTQYF. The DNA for the CDR3 is TGTGCCACCAGCCCGGGTAGGGCGGGAGGGCTGAAGGGAGATACGCAGTATTTT.

This rearrangement joins TRBV7-9 to TRBJ1-1; D ambiguous. The CDR3 loop spans 14 amino acids. Trimming pared 3 bases from V and 4 bases from J, leaving 12 bases between. Germline V gives CDR1 SEHNR, CDR2 FQNEAQ (reference sequence). CDR3 sequence: CASSFPPSGTEAFF. The CDR3, as DNA: TGTGCCAGCAGCTTCCCCCCTTCGGGCACTGAAGCTTTCTTT.

J is TRBJ2-3 and V is TRBV29-1; D uncertain. The CDR3 totals 12 residues. V was trimmed by 6 bases and J by 3 bases, leaving 10 bases between them. Per the germline V gene, CDR1 is SQVTM and CDR2 is ANQGSEA. This CDR3 is CSVTGPTDTQYF. CDR3 in DNA: TGCAGCGTCACCGGGCCTACAGATACGCAGTATTTT.

This clone was detected only a few times. The CDR3 nucleotides read TGTGCCTGGAGAGCCTATAGCGGGATCGCAGATACGCAGTATTTT. This translates into CAWRAYSGIADTQYF. The chain recombines TRBV30 with TRBJ2-3; TRBD2 aligns across 8 bases. From germline, CDR1 is GTSNPN and CDR2 SVGIG (reference sequence). V was clipped by 3 bases and J by 4 bases; unmatched bases: 9. The CDR3 extends over 15 amino acids.

The DNA for the CDR3 is TGCGCCAGCAGCCAGGCCCTCGAAGGGGGCTATGGCTACACCTTC. It specifies CASSQALEGGYGYTF. The gene calls are TRBV4-1 and TRBJ1-2; TRBD1 is a possible D gene (6 bases). The V and J ends lost 3 bases and 4 bases respectively, with 15 bases between them. The germline V gene has CDR1 MGHRA and CDR2 YSYEKL. CDR3 size: 15 residues.

This clone was seen only a few times. The chain joins TRBV28 to TRBJ2-3; possible D gene TRBD1, 6 bases. Deletions cut 5 bases from V and 3 bases from J, with 12 bases between. Germline-derived CDR1 and CDR2 are MDHEN and SYDVKM. This CDR3 is 14 amino acids long. The CDR3 coding sequence is TGTGCCAGCAGTCCCTCTACAGGGACAGATACGCAGTATTTT. Translated, it gives CASSPSTGTDTQYF.

The sample holds a few counts of this clone. The chain carries TRBV6-1 and TRBJ2-7, with D perhaps being TRBD1 or TRBD2 (5 bases each). This CDR3 is 14 amino acids long. V was clipped by 6 bases and J by 3 bases, with 15 bases between them. Germline V lookup: CDR1 MNHNS, CDR2 SASEGT. Here the CDR3 reads CASSQTGRSYEQYF. The CDR3 DNA reads as TGTGCCAGCAGCCAAACGGGACGGAGCTACGAGCAGTACTTC.

The rearrangement links TRBV6-5 to TRBJ2-4; 9 positions match TRBD1. Trimming at V came to 5 bases and at J to 15 bases, leaving 5 bases not matched to a gene. The CDR3 contains 11 residues. Germline CDR1 and CDR2: MNHEY and SVGAGI. CDR3 amino acids: CASSPGQGPYF. The CDR3 DNA is TGTGCCAGCAGTCCGGGACAGGGTCCGTACTTC.

This chain links TRBV10-3 with TRBJ2-7, with TRBD2 matching over 10 bases. V was clipped by 3 bases and J by 3 bases; unmatched bases: 5. Germline V gene data show CDR1 as ENHRY and CDR2 as SYGVKD. CDR3 size: 15 residues. The CDR3 loop reads CAISDLTSGVYEQYF. CDR3 coding DNA: TGTGCCATCAGTGACCTAACTAGCGGGGTCTACGAGCAGTACTTC.

This clone has just one count. The V and J genes are TRBV7-2 and TRBJ2-1; the D is unclear. With 5 bases removed from V and 3 bases from J, the gap between germline ends came to 11 bases. The germline gives CDR1 SGHTA, CDR2 FQGNSA. This CDR3 is built from 14 residues. CDR3: CASSPERFYNEQFF. The CDR3 bases are TGTGCCAGCAGCCCAGAGAGGTTCTACAATGAGCAGTTCTTC.

This rearrangement joins TRBV30 to TRBJ2-7; tentatively, D is TRBD2 (7 bases). Trimming shortened V by 4 bases and J by 7 bases, and 11 bases separated the two germline ends. Germline CDR1 is GTSNPN and CDR2 is SVGIG (reference sequence). The CDR3 loop spans 11 amino acids. The CDR3 DNA follows: TGTGCCTGGATGCGGGGGCGAGAGCAGTACTTC. Translating gives CAWMRGREQYF. Combining the CDR3 with reference TRBV30 and TRBJ2-7 gives the whole variable domain SQTIHQWPATLVQPVGSPLSLECTVEGTSNPNLYWYRQAAGRGLQLLFYSVGIGQISSEVPQNLSASRPQDRQFILSSKKLLLSDSGFYLCAWMRGREQYFGPGTRLTVT.